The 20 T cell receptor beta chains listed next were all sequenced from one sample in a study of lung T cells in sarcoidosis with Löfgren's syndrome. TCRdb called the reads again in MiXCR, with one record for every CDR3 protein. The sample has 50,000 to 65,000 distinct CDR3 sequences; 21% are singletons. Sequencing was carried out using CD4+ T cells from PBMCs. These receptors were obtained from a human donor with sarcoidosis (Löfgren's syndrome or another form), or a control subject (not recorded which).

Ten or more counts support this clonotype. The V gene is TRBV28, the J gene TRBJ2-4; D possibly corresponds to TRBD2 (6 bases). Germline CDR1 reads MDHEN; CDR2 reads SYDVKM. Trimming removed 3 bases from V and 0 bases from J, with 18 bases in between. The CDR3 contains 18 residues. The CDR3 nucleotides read TGTGCCAGCAGTTTGGCCGCAGGAGGGTATTTAGCCAAAAACATTCAGTACTTC. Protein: CASSLAAGGYLAKNIQYF.

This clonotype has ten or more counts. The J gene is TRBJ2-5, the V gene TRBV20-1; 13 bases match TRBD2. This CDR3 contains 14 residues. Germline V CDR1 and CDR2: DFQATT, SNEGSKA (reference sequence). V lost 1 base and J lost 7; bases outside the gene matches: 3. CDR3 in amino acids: CSARAGTSGATQYF. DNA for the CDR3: TGCAGTGCTAGAGCCGGGACTAGCGGGGCGACCCAGTACTTC.

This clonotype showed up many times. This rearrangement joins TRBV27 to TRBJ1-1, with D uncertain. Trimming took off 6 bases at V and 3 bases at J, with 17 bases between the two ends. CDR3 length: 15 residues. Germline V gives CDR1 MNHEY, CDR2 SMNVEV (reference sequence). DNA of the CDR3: TGTGCCAGCAGCCTAGGGTCCGGGATGCACACTGAAGCTTTCTTT. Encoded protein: CASSLGSGMHTEAFF.

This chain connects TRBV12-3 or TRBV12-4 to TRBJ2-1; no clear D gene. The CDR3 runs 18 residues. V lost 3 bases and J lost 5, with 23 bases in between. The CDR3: CASSFLGGLAPKDNEQFF. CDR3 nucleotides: TGTGCCAGCAGTTTTCTCGGTGGGCTCGCGCCCAAGGACAATGAGCAGTTCTTC.

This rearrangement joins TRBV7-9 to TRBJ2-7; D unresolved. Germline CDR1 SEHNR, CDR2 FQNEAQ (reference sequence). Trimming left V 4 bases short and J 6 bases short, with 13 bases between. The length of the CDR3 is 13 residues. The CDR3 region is CASSSSVGGEQYV. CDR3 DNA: TGTGCCAGCAGCTCCTCCGTGGGCGGCGAGCAGTACGTC.

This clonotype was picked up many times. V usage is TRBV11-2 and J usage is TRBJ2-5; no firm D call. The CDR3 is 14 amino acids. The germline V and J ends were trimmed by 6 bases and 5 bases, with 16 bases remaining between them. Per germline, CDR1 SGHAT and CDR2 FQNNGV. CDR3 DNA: TGTGCCAGCAGTAGAGGACGTCGTTGGGAGACCCAGTACTTC. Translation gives CASSRGRRWETQYF.

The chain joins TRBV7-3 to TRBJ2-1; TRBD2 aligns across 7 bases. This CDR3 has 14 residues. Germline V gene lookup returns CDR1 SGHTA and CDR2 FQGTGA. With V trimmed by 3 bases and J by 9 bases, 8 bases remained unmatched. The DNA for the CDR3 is TGTGCCAGCAGCTTTAGCGGGCTAGAAAGTGAGCAGTTCTTC. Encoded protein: CASSFSGLESEQFF.

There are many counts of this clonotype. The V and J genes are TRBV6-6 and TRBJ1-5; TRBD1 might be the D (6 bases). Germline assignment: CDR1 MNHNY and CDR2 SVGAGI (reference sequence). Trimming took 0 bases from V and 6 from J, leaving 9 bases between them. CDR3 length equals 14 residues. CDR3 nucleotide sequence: TGTGCCAGCAGTTACTCGAAGGGGGTTCAGCCCCAGCATTTT. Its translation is CASSYSKGVQPQHF.

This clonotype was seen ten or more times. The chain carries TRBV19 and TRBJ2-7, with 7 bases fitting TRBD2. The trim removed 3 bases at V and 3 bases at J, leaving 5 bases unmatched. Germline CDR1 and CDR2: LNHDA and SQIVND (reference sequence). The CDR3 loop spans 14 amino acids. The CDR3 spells CASSIGGGGYEQYF. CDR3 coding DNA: TGTGCCAGTAGTATCGGTGGCGGGGGCTACGAGCAGTACTTC.

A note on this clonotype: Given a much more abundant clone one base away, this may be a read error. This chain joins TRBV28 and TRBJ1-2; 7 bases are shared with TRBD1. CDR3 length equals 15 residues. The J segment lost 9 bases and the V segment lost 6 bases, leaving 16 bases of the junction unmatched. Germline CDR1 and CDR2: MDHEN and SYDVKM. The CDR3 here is CASRELTDRHGSYTF. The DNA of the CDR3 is TGTGCCAGCAGAGAGCTAACGGACAGGCATGGTAGCTACACCTTC.

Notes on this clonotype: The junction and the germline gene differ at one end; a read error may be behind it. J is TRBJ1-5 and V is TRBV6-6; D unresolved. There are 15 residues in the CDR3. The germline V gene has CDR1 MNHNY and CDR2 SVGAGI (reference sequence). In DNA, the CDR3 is TGCGCCAGCAGTTACCAGGCGGTTAGCAATCAGCCCCAGCATTTT. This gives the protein CASSYQAVSNQPQHF.

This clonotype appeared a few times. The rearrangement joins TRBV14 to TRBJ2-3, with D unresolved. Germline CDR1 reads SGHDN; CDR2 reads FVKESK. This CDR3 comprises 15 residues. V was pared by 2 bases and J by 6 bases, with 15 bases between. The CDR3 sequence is CASSQLLQSKDTQYF. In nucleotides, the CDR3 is TGTGCCAGCAGCCAATTGCTGCAGAGCAAGGATACGCAGTATTTT.

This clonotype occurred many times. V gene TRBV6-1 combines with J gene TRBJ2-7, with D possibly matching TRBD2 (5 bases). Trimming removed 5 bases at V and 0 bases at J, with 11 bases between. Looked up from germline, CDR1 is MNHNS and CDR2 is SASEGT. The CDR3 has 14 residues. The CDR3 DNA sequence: TGTGCCAGCAGTCGGGAACCACGCTCCTACGAGCAGTACTTC. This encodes CASSREPRSYEQYF.

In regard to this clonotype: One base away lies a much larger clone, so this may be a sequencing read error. CDR3: CASSLGQGSPITEAFF. Written as DNA, the CDR3 is TGTGCCAGCAGCCTCGGACAGGGGAGCCCCATCACTGAAGCTTTCTTT. J is TRBJ1-1 and V is TRBV7-9; 9 nucleotides line up with TRBD1. Germline V lookup: CDR1 SEHNR, CDR2 FQNEAQ (reference sequence). CDR3 length equals 16 residues. Trimming at V came to 5 bases and at J to 4 bases, leaving 11 bases not matched to a gene.

CDR3 nucleotide sequence: TGCGCCAGCAGCTTGGGGGGGTTCAGGTTCTTC. Its translation: CASSLGGFRFF. The V call is TRBV5-1, the J call TRBJ2-1; D possibly uses TRBD1 or TRBD2 (5 bases each). Germline CDR1 SGHRS, CDR2 YFSETQ. The CDR3 extends over 11 amino acids. The V end lost 0 bases, the J end lost 15 bases, and 10 bases lay between the germline ends.

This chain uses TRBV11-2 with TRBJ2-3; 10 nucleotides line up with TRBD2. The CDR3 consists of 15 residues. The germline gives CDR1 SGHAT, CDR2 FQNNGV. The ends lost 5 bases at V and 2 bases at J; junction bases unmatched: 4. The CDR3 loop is CASSRSGGPTDTQYF. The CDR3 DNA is TGTGCCAGCAGCCGTAGCGGGGGGCCCACAGATACGCAGTATTTT.

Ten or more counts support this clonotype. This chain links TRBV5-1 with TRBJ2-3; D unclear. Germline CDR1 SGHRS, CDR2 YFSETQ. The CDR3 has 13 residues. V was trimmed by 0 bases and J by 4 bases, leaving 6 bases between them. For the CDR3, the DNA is TGCGCCAGCAGCTTGGCAGAGGCAGATACGCAGTATTTT. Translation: CASSLAEADTQYF.

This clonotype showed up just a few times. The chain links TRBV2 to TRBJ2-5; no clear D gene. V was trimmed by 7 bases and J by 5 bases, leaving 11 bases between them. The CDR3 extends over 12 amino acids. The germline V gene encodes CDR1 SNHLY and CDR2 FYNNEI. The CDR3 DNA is TGTGCCAGCAAACGGAACGCGGAGACCCAGTACTTC. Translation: CASKRNAETQYF.

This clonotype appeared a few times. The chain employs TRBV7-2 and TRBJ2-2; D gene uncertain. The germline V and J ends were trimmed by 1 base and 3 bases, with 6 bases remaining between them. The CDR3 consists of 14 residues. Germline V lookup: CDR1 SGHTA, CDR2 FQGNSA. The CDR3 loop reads CASSLEIDTGELFF. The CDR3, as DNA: TGTGCCAGCAGCTTAGAGATCGACACCGGGGAGCTGTTTTTT. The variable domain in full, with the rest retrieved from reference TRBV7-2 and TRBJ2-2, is GAGVSQSPSNKVTEKGKDVELRCDPISGHTALYWYRQSLGQGLEFLIYFQGNSAPDKSGLPSDRFSAERTGGSVSTLTIQRTQQEDSAVYLCASSLEIDTGELFFGEGSRLTVL.

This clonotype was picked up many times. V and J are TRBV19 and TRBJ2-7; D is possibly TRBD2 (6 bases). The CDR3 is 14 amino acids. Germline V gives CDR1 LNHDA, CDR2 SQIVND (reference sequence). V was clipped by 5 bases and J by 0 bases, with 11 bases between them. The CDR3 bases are TGTGCCAGTAGTGCGGGACGGACCTCCTACGAGCAGTACTTC. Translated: CASSAGRTSYEQYF.